The 21 T cell receptor beta chains below all came from one sample that was sequenced in a study of PD-L1 blockade in urothelial cancer (dated by TCRdb to between 2016 and 2019). Library method: the immunoSEQ multiplex PCR assay. The clones in this table, taken by TCRdb from immuneACCESS, are in-frame only. Not every clone is retained; where verified, under half of the shortfall comes from an unresolved V gene, and the cause of the rest is unknown. This sample has 65,000 to 90,000 clones in its table, and 84% of those were observed once. The top ten clonotypes cover around a tenth of the sample. Explained via the paper, the time point label denotes: pretreatment peripheral blood. The specimen was PBMCs, collected around atezolizumab (anti-PD-L1) treatment. Source of these receptors: a woman aged 70 to 79 with urothelial cancer.

The J gene is TRBJ1-5, the V gene TRBV30, with D maybe TRBD1 (5 bases). Germline loops: CDR1 GTSNPN, CDR2 SVGIG (reference sequence). The CDR3 spans 14 residues. Trimming removed 1 base from V and 6 bases from J, with 13 bases in between. This chain's CDR3 is CAWSDGGEAQPQHF. CDR3 nucleotides: TGTGCCTGGAGTGATGGAGGGGAGGCTCAGCCCCAGCATTTT.

This chain uses TRBV5-1 with TRBJ2-3; 7 bases map to TRBD1. With 4 bases clipped from V and 2 bases from J, the junction kept 4 bases outside the gene matches. CDR1 and CDR2 (germline): SGHRS, YFSETQ. CDR3 length: 14 residues. CDR3 region: CASSMGQLTDTQYF. The CDR3 region has the DNA TGCGCCAGCAGCATGGGACAGCTCACAGATACGCAGTATTTT. The complete variable domain, with remaining parts taken from reference TRBV5-1 and TRBJ2-3, reads KAGVTQTPRYLIKTRGQQVTLSCSPISGHRSVSWYQQTPGQGLQFLFEYFSETQRNKGNFPGRFSGRQFSNSRSEMNVSTLELGDSALYLCASSMGQLTDTQYFGPGTRLTVL.

The CDR3 sequence is CASSISGSSYEQYF. DNA for the CDR3: TGTGCCAGCAGTATTAGCGGGAGCAGTTACGAGCAGTACTTC. This rearrangement joins TRBV27 to TRBJ2-7, with 9 positions matching TRBD2. The CDR3 has 14 residues. J lost 4 bases, V lost 5 bases, and 6 bases had no gene match. The germline V gene encodes CDR1 MNHEY and CDR2 SMNVEV (reference sequence).

This chain joins TRBV30 and TRBJ2-2, with 9 bases identical to TRBD1. The CDR3 is 14 residues long. The J segment lost 7 bases and the V segment lost 1 base, leaving 4 bases of the junction unmatched. Germline values: CDR1 GTSNPN, CDR2 SVGIG (reference sequence). The CDR3 sequence is CAWSGDRESGELFF. Here the CDR3 DNA reads TGTGCCTGGAGTGGGGACAGGGAGAGCGGGGAGCTGTTTTTT.

The chain has TRBV2 and TRBJ1-4; 7 nucleotides align to TRBD1. The V gene end was trimmed by 1 base and the J gene end by 5 bases; junction bases not matched to a gene: 4. The CDR3 contains 15 residues. Germline assignment: CDR1 SNHLY and CDR2 FYNNEI. CDR3 in amino acids: CASSEDGTENEKLFF. Written as DNA, the CDR3 is TGTGCCAGCAGTGAAGATGGGACAGAGAATGAAAAACTGTTTTTT.

This rearrangement joins TRBV28 to TRBJ2-7; perhaps TRBD2 as D (5 bases). The CDR3 has 15 residues. Trimming removed 6 bases from V and 0 bases from J, with 15 bases in between. The germline gives CDR1 MDHEN, CDR2 SYDVKM. The CDR3 loop reads CASSPASLSSYEQYF. As DNA, the CDR3 is TGTGCCAGCAGCCCCGCTAGCCTTAGCTCCTACGAGCAGTACTTC.

This chain joins TRBV5-5 and TRBJ2-5; unclear D gene. Germline CDR1 is SGHKS and CDR2 is YYEKEE (reference sequence). Trimming left V 0 bases short and J 2 bases short, with 8 bases between. The CDR3 is 14 residues long. This chain's CDR3 is CASSLGQIQETQYF. As DNA, the CDR3 is TGTGCCAGCAGCTTGGGGCAGATACAAGAGACCCAGTACTTC. Supplemented by reference TRBV5-5 and TRBJ2-5, the full variable domain reads DAGVTQSPTHLIKTRGQQVTLRCSPISGHKSVSWYQQVLGQGPQFIFQYYEKEERGRGNFPDRFSARQFPNYSSELNVNALLLGDSALYLCASSLGQIQETQYFGPGTRLLVL.

The chain uses TRBV4-1 and TRBJ2-1; D is possibly TRBD2 (5 bases). Germline V gives CDR1 MGHRA, CDR2 YSYEKL. This CDR3 contains 17 residues. The V and J ends lost 2 bases and 1 base respectively, with 15 bases between them. This chain's CDR3 is CASSQLSSSESYNEQFF. The CDR3 DNA sequence: TGCGCCAGCAGCCAACTATCTAGCTCCGAATCCTACAATGAGCAGTTCTTC.

V is TRBV9 and J is TRBJ1-3; no firm D call. The CDR3 totals 14 residues. Trimming cost V 2 bases and J 4 bases, with 10 bases left between them. Germline V gives CDR1 SGDLS, CDR2 YYNGEE. Here the CDR3 DNA reads TGTGCCAGCAGCGTGGGAGGGTTCGGAAACACCATATATTTT. Amino acids: CASSVGGFGNTIYF.

J is TRBJ1-1 and V is TRBV30; D is perhaps TRBD1 (5 bases). V was trimmed by 1 base and J by 11 bases, leaving 11 bases between them. Germline-derived CDR1 and CDR2 are GTSNPN and SVGIG (reference sequence). The CDR3 is 11 amino acids. DNA for the CDR3: TGTGCCTGGAGTGCCCAGGGATGGGCTTTCTTT. Translating it yields CAWSAQGWAFF.

The CDR3 reads CSVYREGNSPLHF. CDR3 DNA sequence: TGCAGCGTTTACAGGGAAGGAAATTCACCCCTCCACTTT. V usage is TRBV29-1 and J usage is TRBJ1-6; D is perhaps TRBD1 (6 bases). The CDR3 loop spans 13 amino acids. V shed 5 bases and J shed 7 bases, with 12 bases lying between them. Germline V gene data show CDR1 as SQVTM and CDR2 as ANQGSEA.

The V and J genes are TRBV14 and TRBJ2-3; 11 nucleotides agree with TRBD2. The CDR3 totals 16 residues. Losses at the gene ends were 3 bases for V and 2 bases for J; bases not matched to a gene: 4. The germline V gene has CDR1 SGHDN and CDR2 FVKESK. This chain's CDR3 is CASSHLAGGYTDTQYF. The CDR3 nucleotides are TGTGCCAGCAGCCACCTAGCGGGGGGCTACACAGATACGCAGTATTTT.

This chain joins TRBV5-1 and TRBJ2-6; no reliable D call. The CDR3 totals 13 residues. The germline V gene encodes CDR1 SGHRS and CDR2 YFSETQ. Trimming cost V 6 bases and J 0 bases, with 4 bases left between them. CDR3 bases: TGCGCCAGCACCTCCTCTGGGGCCAACGTCCTGACTTTC. This codes for CASTSSGANVLTF.

This rearrangement joins TRBV28 to TRBJ2-3; TRBD2 aligns across 14 bases. The CDR3 is made up of 17 amino acids. In germline, CDR1 is MDHEN, CDR2 SYDVKM. The V and J ends lost 5 bases and 3 bases, in that order; junction bases with no gene match: 7. The CDR3 DNA reads TGTGCCAGCAGTACCCCGGGACTAGCGGGAGTAACAGATACGCAGTATTTT. Amino acid sequence: CASSTPGLAGVTDTQYF.

The genes are TRBV28 and TRBJ1-2; weak D call: TRBD1 (5 bases). V was trimmed by 7 bases and J by 2 bases, leaving 11 bases between them. Germline assignment: CDR1 MDHEN and CDR2 SYDVKM. The CDR3 totals 13 residues. The CDR3 here is CASKSGGNYGYTF. The CDR3 DNA follows: TGTGCCAGCAAATCCGGGGGGAACTATGGCTACACCTTC.

A single count supports this clone. The rearrangement uses TRBV15 and TRBJ1-5; D gene uncertain. Germline loops: CDR1 LNHNV, CDR2 YYDKDF (reference sequence). V shed 3 bases and J shed 0 bases, with 12 bases lying between them. The CDR3 has 16 residues. The CDR3, as DNA: TGTGCCACCAGCAGGTCAACGGTTTATAGCAATCAGCCCCAGCATTTT. Amino acid sequence: CATSRSTVYSNQPQHF.

J is TRBJ2-2 and V is TRBV7-9; D remains unclear. Germline lookup yields CDR1 SEHNR and CDR2 FQNEAQ (reference sequence). Trimming left V 3 bases short and J 6 bases short, with 8 bases between. This CDR3 spans 13 amino acids. DNA of the CDR3: TGTGCCAGCAGCTTTAGTCAGGCCGGGGAGCTGTTTTTT. The encoded protein is CASSFSQAGELFF.

This chain links TRBV4-2 with TRBJ1-5; TRBD1 agrees at 9 bases. Germline V gives CDR1 LGHNA, CDR2 YNFKEQ. The CDR3 has 15 amino acids. The junction had 9 bases not matched to a gene; V was cut back by 6 bases and J by 6 bases. The CDR3 DNA reads TGTGCCAGCAGGAACACCGGGACAGGGTTTCAGCCCCAGCATTTT. As protein: CASRNTGTGFQPQHF.

The chain links TRBV20-1 to TRBJ1-6; D is uncertain. Germline CDR1 reads DFQATT; CDR2 reads SNEGSKA (reference sequence). V lost 3 bases and J 8 bases, leaving 5 bases between the germline ends. The CDR3 covers 11 residues. CDR3 protein: CSARGDSPLHF. DNA for the CDR3: TGCAGTGCTAGGGGAGATTCACCCCTCCACTTT.

This clone turned up a few times. The chain recombines TRBV5-1 with TRBJ2-7; TRBD1 agrees at 9 bases. Unmatched junction bases numbered 3, after V lost 2 bases and J lost 3 bases. This CDR3 spans 14 amino acids. Germline assignment: CDR1 SGHRS and CDR2 YFSETQ. CDR3 in amino acids: CASSFRQGDYEQYF. The CDR3 DNA is TGCGCCAGCAGCTTCCGACAGGGGGACTACGAGCAGTACTTC.

CDR3 residues: CSVESRAQETQYF. For the CDR3, the DNA is TGCAGCGTTGAGTCGCGGGCACAAGAGACCCAGTACTTC. This chain connects TRBV29-1 to TRBJ2-5; possible D gene TRBD2, 5 bases. Germline V gene data show CDR1 as SQVTM and CDR2 as ANQGSEA. The germline V and J ends were trimmed by 3 bases and 2 bases, with 10 bases remaining between them. The CDR3 runs 13 residues.